The 14 T cell receptor beta chains below come from one sample, sequenced in a study of T cells after yellow fever vaccination. TCRdb used MiXCR to reprocess the 5' RACE reads, holding one entry per CDR3 protein. The sample shows hundreds of thousands of distinct CDR3 sequences, 9% to 15% of them seen only once. The input for sequencing was PBMCs, taken on the day of the yellow fever booster vaccination. Receptor source: a man aged 25 to 40 who received the YFV17D yellow fever vaccine.

This rearrangement joins TRBV9 to TRBJ1-1; 9 bases map to TRBD1. The CDR3 is 15 amino acids. The V segment lost 4 bases and the J segment 1 base; nucleotides outside the gene matches: 5. Germline V CDR1 and CDR2: SGDLS, YYNGEE. The CDR3 is CASSPRDRANTEAFF. In DNA, the CDR3 is TGTGCCAGCAGCCCTCGGGACAGGGCGAACACTGAAGCTTTCTTT.

This clonotype was counted only a few times. The rearrangement uses TRBV12-3 or TRBV12-4 and TRBJ2-1, with D possibly matching TRBD2 (6 bases). This CDR3 contains 14 residues. The V end lost 7 bases, the J end lost 7 bases, and 17 bases lay between the germline ends. The DNA of the CDR3 is TGTGCCAGCACCTTGGGGTGGGGGGAAAATGAGCAGTTCTTC. It codes for CASTLGWGENEQFF.

This clonotype was observed a few times. The rearrangement joins TRBV20-1 to TRBJ2-7; TRBD2 aligns across 11 bases. This CDR3 spans 16 amino acids. Germline V CDR1 and CDR2: DFQATT, SNEGSKA (reference sequence). V lost 5 bases to trimming and J lost 5 bases; unmatched junction nucleotides: 14. The CDR3, as DNA: TGCAGTGCTTCCGGGGCTAGCGGGAGGTTGTTGGACGAGCAGTACTTC. This sequence encodes CSASGASGRLLDEQYF.

This clonotype was seen a few times. The V call is TRBV30, the J call TRBJ2-5, with unresolved D. V dropped 5 bases and J dropped 0 bases, with 10 bases sitting between them. This CDR3 contains 13 residues. Germline CDR1 is GTSNPN and CDR2 is SVGIG (reference sequence). CDR3 in amino acids: CAWAGRNQETQYF. CDR3 coding DNA: TGTGCCTGGGCTGGACGGAACCAAGAGACCCAGTACTTC.

A remark on this clonotype: A read error may produce the germline difference seen at one junction end. CDR3 in amino acids: CASSHTGSGNTIYF. As DNA, the CDR3 is TGTGCCAGCAGCCATACAGGGAGTGGAAACACCATATATTTT. This chain connects TRBV4-3 to TRBJ1-3; maybe TRBD1 (6 bases). This CDR3 has 14 amino acids. The germline V gene encodes CDR1 LGHNA and CDR2 YSLEER.

The sample holds a few counts of this clonotype. V and J are TRBV19 and TRBJ2-1, with 8 bases that match TRBD2. Per the germline V gene, CDR1 is LNHDA and CDR2 is SQIVND (reference sequence). This CDR3 contains 15 residues. The trim removed 3 bases at V and 8 bases at J, leaving 9 bases unmatched. This chain's CDR3 is CASSMSGGSWDEQFF. The CDR3 nucleotides read TGTGCCAGTAGTATGTCGGGAGGGTCCTGGGATGAGCAGTTCTTC.

This clonotype has more than one count but fewer than ten. DNA of the CDR3: TGTGCCAGCAGCCCCCCCCTAGCGAGTCGATCCTACAATGAGCAGTTCTTC. Amino acid sequence: CASSPPLASRSYNEQFF. The rearrangement uses TRBV6-2 or TRBV6-3 and TRBJ2-1, with a possible D match to TRBD2 (6 bases). CDR1 and CDR2 (germline): MNHEY, SVGEGT. The CDR3 runs 17 residues. V was pared by 6 bases and J by 1 base, with 19 bases between.

The chain is built from TRBV12-3 or TRBV12-4 and TRBJ2-7; 8 nucleotides match TRBD2. Trimming took 7 bases from V and 2 from J; bases not matched to a gene: 4. This CDR3 has 13 residues. The CDR3 DNA is TGTGCCAGCACCTTAGCGGGGCCCTACGAGCAGTACTTC. Protein: CASTLAGPYEQYF.

This clonotype was seen at least ten times. The V call is TRBV7-2, the J call TRBJ1-3; D might be TRBD1 (5 bases). Germline loops: CDR1 SGHTA, CDR2 FQGNSA. The CDR3 contains 16 residues. Trimming took 3 bases from V and 1 from J, leaving 13 bases between them. CDR3 region: CASSLLGTNSGNTIYF. CDR3 DNA sequence: TGTGCCAGCAGCTTGCTCGGGACGAATTCTGGAAACACCATATATTTT.

This clonotype was seen only a few times. The genes are TRBV6-1 and TRBJ2-7; TRBD2 matches at 14 bases. The CDR3 spans 15 residues. With 9 bases clipped from V and 4 bases from J, the junction kept 8 bases outside the gene matches. Germline CDR1 is MNHNS and CDR2 is SASEGT. CDR3 bases: TGTGCCAGTTCCGGGACTAGCGGGAGTGATTACGAGCAGTACTTC. It codes for CASSGTSGSDYEQYF.

The chain joins TRBV7-2 to TRBJ2-2; a possible D gene is TRBD1 (5 bases). The V end lost 2 bases, the J end lost 4 bases, and 11 bases lay between the germline ends. The length of the CDR3 is 15 residues. Germline lookup yields CDR1 SGHTA and CDR2 FQGNSA. The CDR3 region is CASSLTTVFTGELFF. CDR3 sequence (DNA): TGTGCCAGCAGCTTAACGACAGTTTTCACCGGGGAGCTGTTTTTT.

This clonotype was found a few times. The rearrangement joins TRBV7-8 to TRBJ2-3; 8 bases fit TRBD2. V shed 1 base, J shed 6 bases, and the junction held 12 bases outside the gene matches. The CDR3 runs 17 residues. In germline, CDR1 is SGHVS, CDR2 FQNEAQ. CDR3 DNA sequence: TGTGCCAGCAGCTTAGGCCTAGCGGGCTCCCCGTACGATACGCAGTATTTT. Translated: CASSLGLAGSPYDTQYF.

In this sample, this clonotype turned up a few times. Possible read error: a much larger clone is one base away. This chain connects TRBV20-1 to TRBJ2-1, with D possibly being TRBD2 (6 bases). Per germline, CDR1 DFQATT and CDR2 SNEGSKA (reference sequence). The CDR3 is 17 residues long. CDR3 residues: CCAREEGFTGPYNEQFF. CDR3 in DNA: TGCTGTGCTAGAGAGGAGGGATTTACCGGCCCTTACAATGAGCAGTTCTTC.

This clonotype has a handful of counts. The CDR3 sequence is CASSQAPSQGDTQYF. CDR3 sequence (DNA): TGTGCCAGCAGCCAAGCGCCCTCTCAGGGGGATACGCAGTATTTT. The genes are TRBV11-2 and TRBJ2-3, with a possible D match to TRBD1 (6 bases). The CDR3 consists of 15 residues. From germline, CDR1 is SGHAT and CDR2 FQNNGV. Between the trimmed V and J ends, which lost 5 bases and 6 bases, there was a span of 18 bases.